This TCR beta chain was documented in a study of naive and memory T cell subsets. Study outcomes and limitations: A few larger clonotypes appeared in naive repertoires, especially CD8, possibly memory cells re-expressing CD45RA. Each distinct alpha or beta sequence counts as one clonotype.

The CDR3 extends over 13 amino acids. Trimming cost V 6 bases and J 10 bases, with 21 bases left between them. Looked up from germline, CDR1 is SQVTM and CDR2 is ANQGSEA. The sample holds a few counts of this clonotype. Its antigen is not identified. CD4+ T cell IFNgamma after overnight CMV lysate exposure gave donor CMV status. Four subsets defined by CD45RA and CD27 were sorted after CD3, CD4, CD8 and live/dead staining. An equimolar mix of two oligonucleotides served as the beta constant-region primer for TRBC1 and TRBC2. Ligated cDNA was amplified by four rounds of PCR with nested alpha and beta constant-region primers and SP2. An oligonucleotide with the SP2 primer and a 12-nucleotide UMI was ligated to the cDNA 3' end. One entry per CDR3 protein results from TCRdb running MiXCR on the UMI-ligation and nested PCR reads. Of about 90,000 distinct CDR3 sequences in the sample, 11% are singletons; the top ten hold approximately 0.14%.

This receptor was obtained from a human donor in good health. J is TRBJ1-1 and V is TRBV29-1; D perhaps matches TRBD1 (6 bases). The sample taken for sequencing was naive CD4+ T cells from blood. The CDR3 sequence is CSVNHRARGGAFF. DNA of the CDR3: TGCAGCGTGAACCACAGGGCGAGGGGGGGAGCTTTCTTT.